One and the same sample provided the 2 T cell receptor beta chains below, sequenced in a study of blood T cells in healthy people across ages (dated by TCRdb to the mid-2010s). Library preparation was by 5' RACE. Instrument on record: Illumina HiSeq 2500. A second roughly 7 to 11 cycle PCR used a sample-barcoded 5' primer and a J-beta primer mix. TCRdb handled the public reads itself, with Q25 trimming in fastp and clone calling in MiXCR, and kept productive beta chains. When rows share a CDR3 protein, they turn into one entry using the most common DNA and genes. The sample table lists about 650,000 distinct CDR3 sequences, approximately 31% of them with a count of one. The top ten clones comprise about 16% of the sample. Input material: blood. The receptors shown here come from an elderly woman in good health. Donor details come from another sample of the same person, matched by shared clones.

This clonotype showed up many times. The rearrangement joins TRBV6-5 to TRBJ2-7, with D possibly matching TRBD2 (7 bases). The CDR3 sequence is 17 residues long. The germline V gene has CDR1 MNHEY and CDR2 SVGAGI. Trimming removed 3 bases from V and 6 bases from J, with 24 bases in between. This chain's CDR3 is CASSYGSLGGALSEQYF. CDR3 DNA sequence: TGTGCCAGCAGTTATGGGTCGTTGGGGGGGGCCCTCTCCGAGCAGTACTTC.

This clonotype was counted many times. The chain links TRBV7-2 to TRBJ1-1; D is unresolved. Germline CDR1 reads SGHTA; CDR2 reads FQGNSA. CDR3 length: 16 residues. The germline V and J ends were trimmed by 1 base and 5 bases, with 17 bases remaining between them. For the CDR3, the DNA is TGTGCCAGCAGCTTAGGTTCGAGGGTGATCGTTACTGAAGCTTTCTTT. It codes for CASSLGSRVIVTEAFF.